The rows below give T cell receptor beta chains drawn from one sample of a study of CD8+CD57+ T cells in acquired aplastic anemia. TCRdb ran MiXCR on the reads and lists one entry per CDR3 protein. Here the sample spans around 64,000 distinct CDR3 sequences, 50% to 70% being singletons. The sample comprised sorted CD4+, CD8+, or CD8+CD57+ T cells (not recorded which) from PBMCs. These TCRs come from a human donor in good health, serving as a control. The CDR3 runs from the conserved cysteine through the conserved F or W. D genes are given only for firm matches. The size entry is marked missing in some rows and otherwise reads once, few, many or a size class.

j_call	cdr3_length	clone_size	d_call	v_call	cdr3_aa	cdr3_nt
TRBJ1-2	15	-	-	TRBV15	CATERPDSARDGYTF	TGTGCCACCGAACGTCCGGACAGCGCCCGTGATGGCTACACCTTC
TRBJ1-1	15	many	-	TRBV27	CASSLKRGMNTEAFF	TGTGCCAGCAGTTTAAAGCGGGGCATGAACACTGAAGCTTTCTTT
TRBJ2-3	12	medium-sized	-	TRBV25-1	CASKTTTDTQYF	TGTGCCAGCAAGACGACCACAGATACGCAGTATTTT
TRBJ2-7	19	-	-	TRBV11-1	CASSFYICSAGQGAYEQYF	-
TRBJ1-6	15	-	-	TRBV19	CASSTQGGDNSPLHF	TGTGCCAGTAGTACACAGGGAGGGGATAATTCACCCCTCCACTTT
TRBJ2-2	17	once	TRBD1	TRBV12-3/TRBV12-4	CASSPLKETGRPGELFF	TGTGCCAGCAGCCCTCTGAAAGAGACAGGGCGTCCCGGGGAGCTGTTTTTT
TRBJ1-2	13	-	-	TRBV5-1	CAGSLGGEAGYTF	TGCGCCGGCAGCTTGGGGGGAGAGGCTGGCTACACCTTC
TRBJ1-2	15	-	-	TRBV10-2	CASSESTGANYGYTF	TGCGCCAGCAGTGAGTCCACGGGGGCCAACTATGGCTACACCTTC
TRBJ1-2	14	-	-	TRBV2	CASSGGVGHYGYTF	TGTGCCAGCAGTGGGGGGGTTGGCCATTATGGCTACACCTTC
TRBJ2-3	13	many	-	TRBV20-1	CSFTSWGTDTQYF	TGCAGTTTCACTAGTTGGGGCACAGATACGCAGTATTTT
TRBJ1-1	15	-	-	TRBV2	CASSLLGGTSTEAFF	TGTGCCAGCAGCCTACTGGGGGGGACGAGTACTGAAGCTTTCTTT
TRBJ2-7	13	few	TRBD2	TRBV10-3	CAIRREGTGEQYF	TGTGCCATCAGGCGGGAGGGGACCGGGGAGCAGTACTTC
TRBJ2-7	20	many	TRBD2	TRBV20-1	CSAKDGFKGGLAVSSYEQYF	TGCAGTGCTAAAGACGGCTTTAAGGGGGGACTAGCGGTTAGCTCCTACGAGCAGTACTTC
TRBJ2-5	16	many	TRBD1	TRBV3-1	CASSPSGTGGAETQYF	TGTGCCAGCAGCCCTTCGGGGACAGGGGGCGCAGAGACCCAGTACTTC
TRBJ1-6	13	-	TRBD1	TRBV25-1	CASRDRWNSPLHF	TGTGCCAGCCGGGACAGATGGAATTCACCCCTCCACTTT
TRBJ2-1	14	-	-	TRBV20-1	CSSSQGGFVNEQFF	TGCAGTAGCTCTCAGGGGGGATTTGTTAATGAGCAGTTCTTC